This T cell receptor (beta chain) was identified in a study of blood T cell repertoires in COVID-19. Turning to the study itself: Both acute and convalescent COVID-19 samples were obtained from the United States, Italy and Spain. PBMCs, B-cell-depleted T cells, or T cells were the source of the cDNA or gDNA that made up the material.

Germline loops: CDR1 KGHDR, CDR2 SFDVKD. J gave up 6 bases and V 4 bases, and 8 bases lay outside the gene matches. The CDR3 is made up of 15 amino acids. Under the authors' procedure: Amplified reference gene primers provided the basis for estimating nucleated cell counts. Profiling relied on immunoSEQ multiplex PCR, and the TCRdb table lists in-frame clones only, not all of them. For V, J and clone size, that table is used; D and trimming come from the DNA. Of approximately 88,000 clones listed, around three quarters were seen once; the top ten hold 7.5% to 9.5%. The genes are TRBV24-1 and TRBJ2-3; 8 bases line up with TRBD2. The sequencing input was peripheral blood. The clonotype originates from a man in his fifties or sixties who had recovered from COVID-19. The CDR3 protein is CATSDRGLGGDTQYF. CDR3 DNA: TGTGCCACCAGTGACCGGGGACTAGGTGGCGATACGCAGTATTTT.